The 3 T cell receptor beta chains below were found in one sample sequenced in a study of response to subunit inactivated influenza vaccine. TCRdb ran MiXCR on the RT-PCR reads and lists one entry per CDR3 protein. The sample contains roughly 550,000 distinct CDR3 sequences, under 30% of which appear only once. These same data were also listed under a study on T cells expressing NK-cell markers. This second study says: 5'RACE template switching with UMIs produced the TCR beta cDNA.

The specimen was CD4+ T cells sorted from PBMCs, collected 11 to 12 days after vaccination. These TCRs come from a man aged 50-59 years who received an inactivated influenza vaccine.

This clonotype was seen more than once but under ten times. The CDR3 is CASSLQGVANEKLFF. CDR3 sequence (DNA): TGCGCCAGCAGCTTACAGGGGGTCGCTAATGAAAAACTGTTTTTT. The chain employs TRBV5-1 and TRBJ1-4; 8 bases are shared with TRBD1. J gave up 3 bases and V 2 bases, and 3 bases lay outside the gene matches. The CDR3 runs to 15 residues. The germline CDR1 and CDR2 sequences are SGHRS and YFSETQ.

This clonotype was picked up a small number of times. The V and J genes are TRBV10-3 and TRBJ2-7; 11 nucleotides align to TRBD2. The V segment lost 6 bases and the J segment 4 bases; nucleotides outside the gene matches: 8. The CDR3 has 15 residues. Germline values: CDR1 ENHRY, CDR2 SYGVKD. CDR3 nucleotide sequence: TGTGCCATCAGGGGACTAGCGGCAGACGCATACGAGCAGTACTTC. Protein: CAIRGLAADAYEQYF.

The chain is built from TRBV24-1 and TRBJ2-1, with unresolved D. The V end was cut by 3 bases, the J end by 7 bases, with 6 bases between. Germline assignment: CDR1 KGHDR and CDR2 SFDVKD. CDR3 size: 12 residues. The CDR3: CATSDTTNEQFF. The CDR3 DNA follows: TGTGCCACCAGTGATACCACAAATGAGCAGTTCTTC.